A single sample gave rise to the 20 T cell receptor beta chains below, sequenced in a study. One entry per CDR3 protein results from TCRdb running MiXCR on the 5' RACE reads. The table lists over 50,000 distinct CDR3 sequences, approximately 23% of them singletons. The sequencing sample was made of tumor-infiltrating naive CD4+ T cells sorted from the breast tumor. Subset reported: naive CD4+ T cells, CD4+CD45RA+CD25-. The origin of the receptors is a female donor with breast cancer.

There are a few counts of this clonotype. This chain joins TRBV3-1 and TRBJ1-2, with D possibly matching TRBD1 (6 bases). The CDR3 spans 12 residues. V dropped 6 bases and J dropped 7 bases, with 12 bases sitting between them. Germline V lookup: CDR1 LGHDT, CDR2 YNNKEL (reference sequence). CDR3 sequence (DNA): TGTGCCAGCAGGAACAGGGTTGGTGGCTACACCTTC. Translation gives CASRNRVGGYTF. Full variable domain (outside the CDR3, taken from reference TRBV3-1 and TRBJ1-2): DTAVSQTPKYLVTQMGNDKSIKCEQNLGHDTMYWYKQDSKKFLKIMFSYNNKELIINETVPNRFSPKSPDKAHLNLHINSLELGDSAVYFCASRNRVGGYTFGSGTRLTVV.

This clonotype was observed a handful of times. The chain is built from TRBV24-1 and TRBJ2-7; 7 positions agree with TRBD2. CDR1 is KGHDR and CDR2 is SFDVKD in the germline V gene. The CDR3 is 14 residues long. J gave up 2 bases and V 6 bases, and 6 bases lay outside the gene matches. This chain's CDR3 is CATSRAGEPYEQYF. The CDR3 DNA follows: TGTGCCACCAGTCGGGCGGGGGAACCCTACGAGCAGTACTTC.

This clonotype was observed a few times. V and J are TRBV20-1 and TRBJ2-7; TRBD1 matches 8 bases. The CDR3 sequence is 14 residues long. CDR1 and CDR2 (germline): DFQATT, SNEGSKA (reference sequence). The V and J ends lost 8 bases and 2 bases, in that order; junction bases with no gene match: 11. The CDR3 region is CSCLRDRRTYEQYF. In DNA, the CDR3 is TGCAGTTGCCTTAGGGACAGGCGAACCTACGAGCAGTACTTC.

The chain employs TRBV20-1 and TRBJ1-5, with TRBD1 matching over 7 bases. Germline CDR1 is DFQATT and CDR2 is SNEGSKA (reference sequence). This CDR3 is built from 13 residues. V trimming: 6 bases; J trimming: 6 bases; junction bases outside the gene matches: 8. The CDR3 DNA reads TGCAGTGCCCGTCAGGGGGGAGGTCAGCCCCAGCATTTT. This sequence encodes CSARQGGGQPQHF.

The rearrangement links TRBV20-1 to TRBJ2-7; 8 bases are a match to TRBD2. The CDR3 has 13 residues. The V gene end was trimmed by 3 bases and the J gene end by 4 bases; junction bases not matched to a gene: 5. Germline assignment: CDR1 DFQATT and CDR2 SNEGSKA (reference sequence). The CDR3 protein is CSASWTSRYEQYF. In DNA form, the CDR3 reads TGCAGTGCTAGCTGGACTAGCAGATACGAGCAGTACTTC.

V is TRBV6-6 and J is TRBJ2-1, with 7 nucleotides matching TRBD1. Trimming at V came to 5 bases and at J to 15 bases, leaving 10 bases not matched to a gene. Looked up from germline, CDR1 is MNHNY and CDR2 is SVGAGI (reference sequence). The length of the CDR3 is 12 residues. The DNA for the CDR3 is TGTGCCAGCAGTCAAGAAGGGGGCGCATGGTTCTTC. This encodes CASSQEGGAWFF.

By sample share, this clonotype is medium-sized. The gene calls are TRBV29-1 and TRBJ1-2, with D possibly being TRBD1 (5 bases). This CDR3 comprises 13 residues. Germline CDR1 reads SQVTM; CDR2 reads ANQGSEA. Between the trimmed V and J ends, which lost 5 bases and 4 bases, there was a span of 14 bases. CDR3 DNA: TGCAGCGTTCGACAAGGGGCCTCCTATGGCTACACCTTC. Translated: CSVRQGASYGYTF.

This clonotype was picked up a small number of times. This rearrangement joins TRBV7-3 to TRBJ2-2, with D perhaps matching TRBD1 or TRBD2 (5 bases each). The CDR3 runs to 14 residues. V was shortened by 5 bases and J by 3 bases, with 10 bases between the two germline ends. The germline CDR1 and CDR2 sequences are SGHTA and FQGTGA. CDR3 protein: CASSHGAYTGELFF. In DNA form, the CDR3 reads TGTGCCAGCAGCCACGGGGCTTACACCGGGGAGCTGTTTTTT.

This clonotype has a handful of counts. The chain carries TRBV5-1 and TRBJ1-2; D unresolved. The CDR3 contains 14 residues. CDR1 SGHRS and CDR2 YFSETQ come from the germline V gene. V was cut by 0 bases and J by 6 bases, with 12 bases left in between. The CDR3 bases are TGCGCCAGCAGCTTGGCCAGGCTTCGGGATGGCTACACCTTC. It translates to CASSLARLRDGYTF.

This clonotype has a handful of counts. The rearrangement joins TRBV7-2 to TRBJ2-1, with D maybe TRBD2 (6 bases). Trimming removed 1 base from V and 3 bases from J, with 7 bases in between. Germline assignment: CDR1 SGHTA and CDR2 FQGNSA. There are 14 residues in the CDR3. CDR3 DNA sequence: TGTGCCAGCAGCTTAGACGGGAGCTACAATGAGCAGTTCTTC. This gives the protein CASSLDGSYNEQFF.

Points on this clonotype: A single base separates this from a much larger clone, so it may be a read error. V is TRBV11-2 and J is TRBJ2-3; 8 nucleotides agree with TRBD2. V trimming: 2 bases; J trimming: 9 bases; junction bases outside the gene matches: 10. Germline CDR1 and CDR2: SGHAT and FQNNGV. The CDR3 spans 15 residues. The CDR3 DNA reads TGTGCCAGCAGCTTAAGTGGTACTAGCGGTGAAACGCAGTATTTT. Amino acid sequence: CASSLSGTSGETQYF.

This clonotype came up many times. The DNA for the CDR3 is TGCGCCAGCAGCCGACAGGGCGCGAACACCGGGGAGCTGTTTTTT. Residues: CASSRQGANTGELFF. This chain uses TRBV4-1 with TRBJ2-2, with 7 nucleotides matching TRBD1. The CDR3 has 15 amino acids. The V gene's germline CDR1 is MGHRA and CDR2 YSYEKL. The ends lost 4 bases at V and 0 bases at J; junction bases unmatched: 2.

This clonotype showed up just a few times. The CDR3 reads CASSERTSGGSDTQYF. The CDR3 bases are TGTGCCAGCAGCGAACGGACTAGCGGGGGTTCAGATACGCAGTATTTT. V and J are TRBV7-8 and TRBJ2-3; 13 bases align to TRBD2. The junction had 6 bases not matched to a gene; V was cut back by 5 bases and J by 4 bases. Germline assignment: CDR1 SGHVS and CDR2 FQNEAQ. The length of the CDR3 is 16 residues.

The CDR3 bases are TGTGCCAGCTCACCACGTACTAGAAACTATGGCTACACCTTC. Protein sequence: CASSPRTRNYGYTF. This chain links TRBV18 with TRBJ1-2, with D hard to call. The CDR3 extends over 14 amino acids. Trimming stripped 1 base from V and 2 bases from J, with 8 bases between. The V gene's germline CDR1 is KGHSH and CDR2 LQKENI.

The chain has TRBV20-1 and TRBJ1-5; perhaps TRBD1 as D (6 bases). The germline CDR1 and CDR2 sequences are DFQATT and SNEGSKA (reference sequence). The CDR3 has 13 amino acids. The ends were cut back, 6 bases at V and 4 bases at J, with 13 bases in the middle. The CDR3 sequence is CSAQGHPNQPQHF. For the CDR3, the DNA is TGCAGTGCCCAGGGACACCCGAATCAGCCCCAGCATTTT.

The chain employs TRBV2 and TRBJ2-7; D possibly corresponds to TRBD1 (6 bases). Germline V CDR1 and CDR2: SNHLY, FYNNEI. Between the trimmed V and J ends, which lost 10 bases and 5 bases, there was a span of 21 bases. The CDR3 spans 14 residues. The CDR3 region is CATGHRVSSNEQYF. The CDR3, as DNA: TGTGCCACTGGGCACAGGGTATCTAGCAACGAGCAGTACTTC.

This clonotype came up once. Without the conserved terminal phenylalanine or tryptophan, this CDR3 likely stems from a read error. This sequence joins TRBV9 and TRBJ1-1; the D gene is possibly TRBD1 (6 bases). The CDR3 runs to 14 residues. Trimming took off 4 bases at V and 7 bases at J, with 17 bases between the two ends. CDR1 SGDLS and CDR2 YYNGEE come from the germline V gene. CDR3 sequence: CASSSRTDGFEAFS. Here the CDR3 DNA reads TGTGCCAGCAGCTCCCGGACAGACGGGTTTGAAGCTTTCTCT.

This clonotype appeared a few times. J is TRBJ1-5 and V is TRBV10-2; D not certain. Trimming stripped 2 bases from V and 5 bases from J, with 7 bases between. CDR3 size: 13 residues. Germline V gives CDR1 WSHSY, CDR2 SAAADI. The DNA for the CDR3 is TGCGCCAGCAGTGAGAGAGTGTATCAGCCCCAGCATTTT. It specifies CASSERVYQPQHF.

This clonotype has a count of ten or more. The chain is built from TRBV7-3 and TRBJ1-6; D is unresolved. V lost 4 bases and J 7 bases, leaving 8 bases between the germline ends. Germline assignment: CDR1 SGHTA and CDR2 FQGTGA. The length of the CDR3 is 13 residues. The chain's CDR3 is CASSSDWNSPLHF. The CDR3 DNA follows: TGTGCCAGCAGCTCCGACTGGAATTCACCCCTCCACTTT.

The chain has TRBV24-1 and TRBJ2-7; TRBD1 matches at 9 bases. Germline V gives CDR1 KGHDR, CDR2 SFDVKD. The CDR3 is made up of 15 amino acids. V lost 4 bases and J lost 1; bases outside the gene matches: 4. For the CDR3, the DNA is TGTGCCACCAGTGACAAGGGACAGGGATCCTACGAGCAGTACTTC. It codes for CATSDKGQGSYEQYF.